This is a list of T cell receptor beta chains from one sample in a study of T cell changes during pregnancy in multiple sclerosis. Assay used: immunoSEQ multiplex PCR; TCRdb lists only in-frame clones, some missing. The sample contains around 62,000 clones, around 93% of which appear only once. The sample in question was CD8+ T cells from peripheral blood mononuclear cells, obtained in the second trimester of pregnancy. Receptors were obtained from a female donor with multiple sclerosis, enrolled in a pregnancy study. CDR3s leave out the opening cysteine and the closing phenylalanine or tryptophan.

j_gene: TRBJ2-7
v_gene: TRBV5-1
CDR3aa: ASRLVASSYEQY

j_gene: TRBJ2-4
v_gene: TRBV4-3
CDR3aa: ASSQDRTGLGNIQY

j_gene: TRBJ1-1
v_gene: TRBV5-5
CDR3aa: ASSWAGQPEAF

j_gene: TRBJ1-2
v_gene: TRBV15
CDR3aa: ATSRRDRGIYGYT

j_gene: TRBJ2-7
v_gene: TRBV7-9
CDR3aa: ASSPPGNPYEQY

j_gene: TRBJ2-1
v_gene: TRBV6-4
CDR3aa: ASSDSTGGSYNEQF

j_gene: TRBJ2-2
v_gene: TRBV25-1
CDR3aa: ASSEWEAGELF

j_gene: TRBJ2-1
v_gene: TRBV29-1
CDR3aa: SKRTGRYNEQF

j_gene: TRBJ2-5
v_gene: TRBV5-1
CDR3aa: ASSFWGGAETQY

j_gene: TRBJ2-7
v_gene: TRBV7-9
CDR3aa: ASKRAGPVIYEQY

j_gene: TRBJ1-1
v_gene: TRBV11-2
CDR3aa: ASSLVPTTTEAF

j_gene: TRBJ2-1
v_gene: TRBV4-1
CDR3aa: ASSHPGLAITNSYNEQF

j_gene: TRBJ2-7
v_gene: TRBV2
CDR3aa: ASSEGLRTGFFHEQY

j_gene: TRBJ2-3
v_gene: TRBV6-5
CDR3aa: ASSSHSLADQY

j_gene: TRBJ2-1
v_gene: TRBV7-9
CDR3aa: ASSPFFDEQF

j_gene: TRBJ1-5
v_gene: TRBV7-6
CDR3aa: ASSFYQGPISYNQPQH

j_gene: TRBJ1-2
v_gene: TRBV4-1
CDR3aa: ASSSHQGARNGYT

j_gene: TRBJ2-1
v_gene: TRBV5-4
CDR3aa: ASSLTGQGYNEQF

j_gene: TRBJ2-5
v_gene: TRBV9
CDR3aa: ASSVGLSDQETQY

j_gene: TRBJ2-1
v_gene: TRBV11-3
CDR3aa: ASSLGGTLNEQF

j_gene: TRBJ1-2
v_gene: TRBV6-6
CDR3aa: ASSSGQGSGYT

j_gene: TRBJ1-1
v_gene: TRBV12-5
CDR3aa: ASGPLGGVTEAF

j_gene: TRBJ1-3
v_gene: TRBV7-9
CDR3aa: ASSLRVALTGNTIY

j_gene: TRBJ2-6
v_gene: TRBV18
CDR3aa: ASRVSSGANVLT

j_gene: TRBJ2-7
v_gene: TRBV18
CDR3aa: ASSPLGGSSYEQY

j_gene: TRBJ2-5
v_gene: TRBV4-3
CDR3aa: ASSQTSGGSNQY

j_gene: TRBJ2-1
v_gene: TRBV28
CDR3aa: ASSFEVGGSTYNEQF

j_gene: TRBJ1-1
v_gene: TRBV6-5
CDR3aa: ASSSTMNTEAF

j_gene: TRBJ2-1
v_gene: TRBV28
CDR3aa: ASSLGLRTDGNEQF

j_gene: TRBJ2-1
v_gene: TRBV5-4
CDR3aa: ASSSTSGEQF

j_gene: TRBJ2-3
v_gene: TRBV29-1
CDR3aa: SVEDRAERGGSTDTQY

j_gene: TRBJ1-1
v_gene: TRBV19
CDR3aa: ASSDRGGNTEAF

j_gene: TRBJ2-3
v_gene: TRBV28
CDR3aa: ASSRGQSKSDTQY

j_gene: TRBJ2-2
v_gene: TRBV29-1
CDR3aa: SVGAGRYTGELF

j_gene: TRBJ1-5
v_gene: TRBV2
CDR3aa: ASRGGDQPQH

j_gene: TRBJ2-7
v_gene: TRBV4-1
CDR3aa: ASSQGRDRGINEQY

j_gene: TRBJ1-2
v_gene: TRBV4-2
CDR3aa: ASSPGQVNGYT

j_gene: TRBJ2-7
v_gene: TRBV2
CDR3aa: ASIRQAAYEQY

j_gene: TRBJ2-3
v_gene: TRBV29-1
CDR3aa: SARNLTDTQY

j_gene: TRBJ1-5
v_gene: TRBV15
CDR3aa: ATSRDLGQTQPQH

j_gene: TRBJ2-3
v_gene: TRBV11-2
CDR3aa: ASSLKRTTDTQY

j_gene: TRBJ1-4
v_gene: TRBV11-2
CDR3aa: ASSQGNEKLF

j_gene: TRBJ2-2
v_gene: TRBV4-1
CDR3aa: ASSRGLTGELF

j_gene: TRBJ1-3
v_gene: TRBV10-3
CDR3aa: AISAGDRPLSGNTIY

j_gene: TRBJ2-1
v_gene: TRBV19
CDR3aa: ASSIAGQGTYNEQF

j_gene: TRBJ2-7
v_gene: TRBV19
CDR3aa: ASSITGVVYEQY

j_gene: TRBJ1-1
v_gene: TRBV7-2
CDR3aa: ASSATGGPNTEAF